The 30 T cell receptor beta chains given below trace back to one sample, sequenced in a study of T-cell reconstitution after alpha-beta-depleted transplantation in children. Unique molecular identifiers featured in how the TCRbeta library was prepared. One entry per CDR3 protein, called by TCRdb with MiXCR from the PCR reads. The data contain some 590,000 distinct CDR3 sequences, about 10% of them singletons. Sample: PBMCs from the stem cell graft donor, taken from the stem cell graft. The receptor set was obtained from a human donor who donated a stem cell graft to a child with acute myeloid leukemia.

The chain is built from TRBV11-2 and TRBJ2-7, with TRBD2 as a possible D gene (5 bases). V was clipped by 2 bases and J by 3 bases, with 11 bases between them. The CDR3 loop spans 14 amino acids. Germline assignment: CDR1 SGHAT and CDR2 FQNNGV. The CDR3 sequence: CASSLWLGSYEQYF. CDR3 DNA: TGTGCCAGCAGCTTATGGTTAGGGAGCTACGAGCAGTACTTC.

The DNA of the CDR3 is TGTGCCAGCAGCCAAGATTCACTATCTAACAATGAGCAGTTCTTC. Amino acids: CASSQDSLSNNEQFF. The chain carries TRBV4-2 and TRBJ2-1; D is unresolved. Germline V lookup: CDR1 LGHNA, CDR2 YNFKEQ. The CDR3 has 15 amino acids. Trimming stripped 0 bases from V and 5 bases from J, with 11 bases between.

This chain connects TRBV12-5 to TRBJ2-3; a possible D gene is TRBD2 (5 bases). Per the germline V gene, CDR1 is LGHNT and CDR2 is FRNRAP. The germline V and J ends were trimmed by 1 base and 5 bases, with 7 bases remaining between them. CDR3 size: 13 residues. The CDR3 loop is CASGLDGKDTQYF. In DNA, the CDR3 is TGTGCTAGTGGTTTGGACGGGAAAGATACGCAGTATTTT.

This clonotype has just a few counts. The chain employs TRBV3-1 and TRBJ2-1; unclear D gene. V was cut by 8 bases and J by 8 bases, with 19 bases left in between. The CDR3 contains 14 residues. Germline V gives CDR1 LGHDT, CDR2 YNNKEL (reference sequence). CDR3 DNA: TGTGCCAGCGTTCAAGGGCCCGCCGACTATGAGCAGTTCTTC. Protein product: CASVQGPADYEQFF.

J is TRBJ2-3 and V is TRBV29-1, with 9 bases matching TRBD1. The V gene end was trimmed by 4 bases and the J gene end by 4 bases; junction bases not matched to a gene: 6. This CDR3 spans 14 amino acids. Looked up from germline, CDR1 is SQVTM and CDR2 is ANQGSEA. CDR3 sequence: CSVGGTGRADTQYF. CDR3 in DNA: TGCAGCGTTGGGGGGACAGGGCGAGCAGATACGCAGTATTTT.

This clonotype has a handful of counts. The chain employs TRBV28 and TRBJ1-5, with 10 bases that match TRBD1. V shed 6 bases, J shed 6 bases, and the junction held 8 bases outside the gene matches. Per germline, CDR1 MDHEN and CDR2 SYDVKM. CDR3 length equals 15 residues. The CDR3 DNA sequence: TGTGCCAGCAGGACTGGGACAGGGGACGGTCAGCCCCAGCATTTT. Its translation: CASRTGTGDGQPQHF. Variable domain in full (rest from reference TRBV28 and TRBJ1-5): DVKVTQSSRYLVKRTGEKVFLECVQDMDHENMFWYRQDPGLGLRLIYFSYDVKMKEKGDIPEGYSVSREKKERFSLILESASTNQTSMYLCASRTGTGDGQPQHFGDGTRLSIL.

This clonotype was seen ten or more times. This sequence joins TRBV29-1 and TRBJ2-3; 7 bases are a match to TRBD2. The V and J ends lost 5 bases and 3 bases, in that order; junction bases with no gene match: 14. Germline CDR1 reads SQVTM; CDR2 reads ANQGSEA. The CDR3 sequence is 16 residues long. CDR3 residues: CSVNLFGGSGTDTQYF. The CDR3 bases are TGCAGCGTTAATCTCTTCGGCGGGAGCGGGACAGATACGCAGTATTTT.

The genes are TRBV4-3 and TRBJ2-1; 10 bases map to TRBD2. Germline V gives CDR1 LGHNA, CDR2 YSLEER. The trim removed 0 bases at V and 4 bases at J, leaving 9 bases unmatched. CDR3 length: 18 residues. CDR3 region: CASSQDSATSGAYNEQFF. CDR3 coding DNA: TGCGCCAGCAGCCAAGATTCCGCAACTAGCGGGGCTTACAATGAGCAGTTCTTC.

This clonotype showed up just a few times. The chain recombines TRBV9 with TRBJ2-5; D possibly corresponds to TRBD2 (6 bases). V was shortened by 3 bases and J by 5 bases, with 17 bases between the two germline ends. This CDR3 contains 15 residues. Germline CDR1 SGDLS, CDR2 YYNGEE. The CDR3 DNA sequence: TGTGCCAGCAGCGCCGTCTCGGGAGTTCAGGAGACCCAGTACTTC. This codes for CASSAVSGVQETQYF.

The rearrangement links TRBV7-3 to TRBJ2-2; 7 nucleotides align to TRBD2. Per germline, CDR1 SGHTA and CDR2 FQGTGA. The CDR3 contains 15 residues. The V segment lost 7 bases and the J segment 3 bases; nucleotides outside the gene matches: 8. CDR3 amino acids: CASKNAGVDTGELFF. The CDR3 DNA follows: TGTGCCAGCAAAAACGCGGGAGTAGACACCGGGGAGCTGTTTTTT.

V gene TRBV20-1 combines with J gene TRBJ1-1; no firm D call. The CDR3 is 13 residues long. V lost 7 bases and J 1 base, leaving 13 bases between the germline ends. CDR1 and CDR2 from the germline V gene are DFQATT and SNEGSKA (reference sequence). CDR3 amino acids: CSGVRQSNTEAFF. CDR3 DNA: TGCAGTGGTGTGCGGCAGTCGAACACTGAAGCTTTCTTT.

The chain links TRBV5-6 to TRBJ1-2; the match to TRBD1 covers 8 bases. The V gene end was trimmed by 0 bases and the J gene end by 4 bases; junction bases not matched to a gene: 5. Germline CDR1 reads SGHDT; CDR2 reads YYEEEE. The CDR3 contains 15 residues. In nucleotides, the CDR3 is TGTGCCAGCAGCTTGGGACAGGACAGGGCCTATGGCTACACCTTC. It codes for CASSLGQDRAYGYTF.

V is TRBV30 and J is TRBJ1-4; 9 nucleotides agree with TRBD1. J gave up 5 bases and V 5 bases, and 6 bases lay outside the gene matches. The length of the CDR3 is 14 residues. Germline CDR1 GTSNPN, CDR2 SVGIG (reference sequence). CDR3 loop: CAWFGQGQNEKLFF. The CDR3 DNA is TGTGCCTGGTTCGGACAGGGGCAAAATGAAAAACTGTTTTTT.

In DNA, the CDR3 is TGCAGTGCCCCCTCGGCCAGGTACACCTTC. Translation gives CSAPSARYTF. V gene TRBV20-1 combines with J gene TRBJ1-2; D is unclear. Germline lookup yields CDR1 DFQATT and CDR2 SNEGSKA (reference sequence). V gave up 6 bases and J gave up 11 bases, with 13 bases separating them. This CDR3 is built from 10 residues.

DNA for the CDR3: TGCAGCGTCGCGGACAGGGAGGGGGTTTACACTGAAGCTTTCTTT. Translating gives CSVADREGVYTEAFF. The V and J genes are TRBV29-1 and TRBJ1-1; 8 nucleotides line up with TRBD1. The CDR3 runs 15 residues. V shed 6 bases and J 3 bases; nucleotides not matched to a gene: 12. Germline-derived CDR1 and CDR2 are SQVTM and ANQGSEA.

This clonotype was picked up many times. This chain connects TRBV29-1 to TRBJ1-1; D is possibly TRBD1 (5 bases). The V and J ends lost 7 bases and 2 bases respectively, with 14 bases between them. This CDR3 region has 13 residues. Germline loops: CDR1 SQVTM, CDR2 ANQGSEA. CDR3 amino acids: CSAPGTDNTEAFF. In nucleotides, the CDR3 is TGCAGCGCCCCTGGGACGGATAACACTGAAGCTTTCTTT.

V and J are TRBV6-2 or TRBV6-3 and TRBJ2-1; tentatively, D is TRBD1 (6 bases). The V end was cut by 0 bases, the J end by 0 bases, with 9 bases between. CDR1 MNHEY and CDR2 SVGEGT come from the germline V gene. The CDR3 has 16 amino acids. Here the CDR3 DNA reads TGTGCCAGCAGTTACTCCACAGGGAGCTCCTACAATGAGCAGTTCTTC. Protein sequence: CASSYSTGSSYNEQFF.

The sample holds many counts of this clonotype. CDR3 residues: CASSYSPPANNEQFF. Here the CDR3 DNA reads TGTGCCAGCAGTTACTCCCCGCCTGCCAACAATGAGCAGTTCTTC. This chain joins TRBV6-2 or TRBV6-3 and TRBJ2-1; no reliable D call. Germline lookup yields CDR1 MNHEY and CDR2 SVGEGT. With 0 bases removed from V and 5 bases from J, the gap between germline ends came to 11 bases. The CDR3 totals 15 residues.

This clonotype was observed many times. The chain employs TRBV27 and TRBJ2-3; D is uncertain. CDR1 and CDR2 (germline): MNHEY, SMNVEV (reference sequence). The CDR3 loop spans 14 amino acids. V was clipped by 3 bases and J by 9 bases, with 16 bases between them. The CDR3 DNA is TGTGCCAGCAGTTTCTCCGGGTTGGGATCCACGCAGTATTTT. This encodes CASSFSGLGSTQYF.

This clonotype was recorded a few times. The genes are TRBV27 and TRBJ1-6; TRBD1 agrees at 7 bases. CDR1 is MNHEY, CDR2 SMNVEV, per germline (reference sequence). This CDR3 is built from 18 residues. With V trimmed by 3 bases and J by 8 bases, 16 bases remained unmatched. CDR3 DNA sequence: TGTGCCAGCAGTTTTGGTCCGTTCACGGGACAGCCTTATTCACCCCTCCACTTT. It codes for CASSFGPFTGQPYSPLHF.

The sample holds a few counts of this clonotype. The gene calls are TRBV12-3 or TRBV12-4 and TRBJ1-2, with unresolved D. V was cut by 6 bases and J by 0 bases, with 14 bases left in between. The CDR3 sequence is 15 residues long. The CDR3 DNA is TGTGCCAGCAGCTGGACGACTCCAGCTAACTATGGCTACACCTTC. It codes for CASSWTTPANYGYTF.

A few counts support this clonotype. The chain carries TRBV29-1 and TRBJ1-2, with D possibly matching TRBD1 (6 bases). The V end was cut by 4 bases, the J end by 8 bases, with 11 bases between. Germline lookup yields CDR1 SQVTM and CDR2 ANQGSEA. This CDR3 is 11 amino acids long. DNA of the CDR3: TGCAGCGTTGGAGGGGGAGGGGGCTACACCTTC. This codes for CSVGGGGGYTF.

Many counts were recorded for this clonotype. The chain combines TRBV5-1 with TRBJ2-3; perhaps TRBD2 as D (5 bases). Germline V lookup: CDR1 SGHRS, CDR2 YFSETQ. Trimming left V 3 bases short and J 3 bases short, with 11 bases between. The CDR3 is made up of 14 amino acids. CDR3 in DNA: TGCGCCAGCAGCTGGGGTAGCGCAACAGATACGCAGTATTTT. It is translated as CASSWGSATDTQYF.

This clonotype has only a few counts. The rearrangement joins TRBV20-1 to TRBJ2-7; unclear D gene. The germline CDR1 and CDR2 sequences are DFQATT and SNEGSKA (reference sequence). Trimming took 5 bases from V and 7 from J, leaving 18 bases between them. CDR3 length: 13 residues. This chain's CDR3 is CSAGVSNPREQYF. The CDR3 DNA is TGCAGTGCTGGCGTAAGCAACCCTCGTGAGCAGTACTTC.

This clonotype was observed a handful of times. This chain uses TRBV2 with TRBJ2-3, with D possibly TRBD1 on 5 matching bases. Per the germline V gene, CDR1 is SNHLY and CDR2 is FYNNEI. The CDR3 sequence is 16 residues long. V lost 6 bases and J 6 bases, leaving 22 bases between the germline ends. In nucleotides, the CDR3 is TGTGCCAGCAGGGTAACGTCAGGGTTCGTACGGGATACGCAGTATTTT. It yields the protein CASRVTSGFVRDTQYF.

This clonotype was counted only a few times. The V gene is TRBV7-3, the J gene TRBJ2-5, with 12 bases lining up with TRBD2. CDR3 length equals 18 residues. J lost 1 base, V lost 4 bases, and 10 bases had no gene match. The germline gives CDR1 SGHTA, CDR2 FQGTGA. The chain's CDR3 is CASSSSPRTSGTQETQYF. DNA of the CDR3: TGTGCCAGCAGCTCCTCACCACGGACTAGCGGGACCCAAGAGACCCAGTACTTC.

The rearrangement uses TRBV7-2 and TRBJ1-5; the D is unclear. The V end lost 5 bases, the J end lost 1 base, and 18 bases lay between the germline ends. This CDR3 contains 17 residues. CDR1 is SGHTA, CDR2 FQGNSA, per germline. CDR3 nucleotide sequence: TGTGCCAGCAGCCCTTTGAAGGAGAGTCGCAGCAATCAGCCCCAGCATTTT. This codes for CASSPLKESRSNQPQHF.

This clonotype showed up many times. V is TRBV7-3 and J is TRBJ2-1; D perhaps matches TRBD1 (6 bases). The V end lost 6 bases, the J end lost 3 bases, and 18 bases lay between the germline ends. Germline V gene data show CDR1 as SGHTA and CDR2 as FQGTGA. The CDR3 is made up of 16 amino acids. The CDR3 spells CASSQIGAGVYNEQFF. The CDR3 DNA reads as TGTGCCAGCAGTCAGATTGGGGCAGGGGTCTACAATGAGCAGTTCTTC.

This clonotype appeared a few times. This chain joins TRBV6-2 or TRBV6-3 and TRBJ2-1; the D call may be TRBD1 or TRBD2 (5 bases each). CDR1 and CDR2 (germline): MNHEY, SVGEGT. The CDR3 is made up of 12 amino acids. Trimming left V 11 bases short and J 5 bases short, with 13 bases between. For the CDR3, the DNA is TGTGCCGCCGGGGCAGGGAACAATGAGCAGTTCTTC. It is translated as CAAGAGNNEQFF.

V gene TRBV20-1 combines with J gene TRBJ1-2; unclear D gene. Trimming shortened V by 0 bases and J by 3 bases, and 14 bases separated the two germline ends. Looked up from germline, CDR1 is DFQATT and CDR2 is SNEGSKA (reference sequence). The length of the CDR3 is 15 residues. The CDR3 protein is CSAREGSGLDYGYTF. The CDR3 nucleotides read TGCAGTGCTAGAGAGGGGAGTGGACTAGACTATGGCTACACCTTC.